This TCR beta chain was recorded in a study of shared clonotypes between healthy human individuals. Study overall: Those who served as donors were two women and a few men between the ages of 18 and 49.

Several immunoSEQ 96-well plates shared each subset's DNA, each plate a replicate. Assay: immunoSEQ multiplex PCR; the TCRdb copy retains only in-frame clones and omits some. The repertoire holds more than 400,000 clones, with 65% to 85% as singletons. The length of the CDR3 is 16 residues. Germline CDR1 reads SGHNT; CDR2 reads YYREEE (reference sequence). V was trimmed by 9 bases and J by 3 bases, leaving 21 bases between them. Adults of Caucasian background living in Nashville, Tennessee made up all donors. Researchers drew on tens of millions of PBMCs for genomic DNA from unsorted samples. This chain uses TRBV5-4 with TRBJ1-4, with TRBD1 as a possible D gene (6 bases). The sequenced material came from PBMCs. The receptor was isolated from a woman between 40 and 55 years old in good health. Some clones in this sample may be carry-over from other donors' samples. CDR3 nucleotides: TGTGCCACCCAAGAGGGGGGGAACATAGCTAATGAAAAACTGTTTTTT. Residues: CATQEGGNIANEKLFF.